Shown below are 16 T cell receptor beta chains from a single sample sequenced in a study of T cell clones after liver transplantation. Produced via immunoSEQ multiplex PCR; TCRdb's table is partial and in-frame only. Seen here are tens of thousands of clones, 80% observed once, and the top ten hold approximately 0.8%. This specimen consisted of CD4+ T cells from blood, obtained 12 months after liver transplant. These receptors all stem from a human patient who received a liver transplant. Some T cells may be transferred from the graft donor.

V gene TRBV6-5 combines with J gene TRBJ1-3; a weak D match, TRBD1 (6 bases). Trimming took 5 bases from V and 4 from J, leaving 9 bases between them. CDR1 is MNHEY and CDR2 is SVGAGI in the germline V gene. The CDR3 has 13 amino acids. CDR3 loop: CASSSRGGNTIYF. In DNA form, the CDR3 reads TGTGCCAGCAGTAGCAGGGGAGGAAACACCATATATTTT.

The chain carries TRBV7-9 and TRBJ1-2; D unresolved. Trimming took 5 bases from V and 4 from J, leaving 11 bases between them. The CDR3 consists of 13 residues. Germline assignment: CDR1 SEHNR and CDR2 FQNEAQ (reference sequence). This CDR3 is CASSGESLYGYTF. The CDR3 DNA is TGTGCCAGCAGCGGGGAATCTCTCTATGGCTACACCTTC.

The genes are TRBV14 and TRBJ2-1; D gene unclear. There are 16 residues in the CDR3. The germline V gene has CDR1 SGHDN and CDR2 FVKESK. V lost 0 bases, J lost 3 bases, and 12 bases lay in between. CDR3 DNA: TGTGCCAGCAGCCAAGATCTTGGAGCGCTCTACAATGAGCAGTTCTTC. Translation gives CASSQDLGALYNEQFF.

This clone was recorded only once. The chain joins TRBV5-6 to TRBJ2-5, with 10 nucleotides matching TRBD2. Per germline, CDR1 SGHDT and CDR2 YYEEEE. The CDR3 covers 15 residues. The V and J ends lost 2 bases and 5 bases, in that order; junction bases with no gene match: 6. The CDR3 is CASSFQAGGLETQYF. CDR3 sequence (DNA): TGTGCCAGCAGCTTTCAAGCGGGAGGGCTGGAGACCCAGTACTTC.

A single count supports this clone. The chain is built from TRBV6-5 and TRBJ2-2; 11 positions agree with TRBD2. Germline assignment: CDR1 MNHEY and CDR2 SVGAGI. The CDR3 sequence is 15 residues long. The J segment lost 5 bases and the V segment lost 6 bases, leaving 5 bases of the junction unmatched. CDR3 DNA: TGTGCCAGCAGCCTCCTAGCGGGAGGAACCGGGGAGCTGTTTTTT. Its translation: CASSLLAGGTGELFF.

This chain links TRBV5-4 with TRBJ2-2; D remains unclear. V lost 5 bases, J lost 4 bases, and 9 bases lay in between. This CDR3 has 13 residues. CDR1 SGHNT and CDR2 YYREEE come from the germline V gene (reference sequence). CDR3: CASRPSSTGELFF. CDR3 nucleotides: TGTGCCAGCAGACCCTCAAGCACCGGGGAGCTGTTTTTT.

This clone occurred once. The CDR3 nucleotides read TGCGCCAGCAGCTTAGTCCAGCTACCTGGAAACACCATATATTTT. Protein: CASSLVQLPGNTIYF. This chain joins TRBV5-1 and TRBJ1-3; no reliable D call. The CDR3 covers 15 residues. Trimming pared 2 bases from V and 2 bases from J, leaving 11 bases between. Germline CDR1 and CDR2: SGHRS and YFSETQ.

Only one count was recorded for this clone. The gene calls are TRBV5-1 and TRBJ1-2; weak D call: TRBD1 (5 bases). This CDR3 has 14 amino acids. V was trimmed by 4 bases and J by 4 bases, leaving 14 bases between them. Germline V gene data show CDR1 as SGHRS and CDR2 as YFSETQ. The CDR3 reads CASSVGDGTYGYTF. CDR3 nucleotides: TGCGCCAGCAGCGTGGGGGACGGAACCTATGGCTACACCTTC.

The V and J genes are TRBV6-1 and TRBJ2-3, with 8 bases fitting TRBD2. The V gene end was trimmed by 7 bases and the J gene end by 0 bases; junction bases not matched to a gene: 3. The germline CDR1 and CDR2 sequences are MNHNS and SASEGT. The CDR3 covers 14 residues. The CDR3 loop reads CASMRGASTDTQYF. CDR3 DNA sequence: TGTGCCAGCATGCGGGGGGCTAGCACAGATACGCAGTATTTT.

The rearrangement joins TRBV5-1 to TRBJ2-1; TRBD2 matches 8 bases. Losses at the gene ends were 4 bases for V and 1 base for J; bases not matched to a gene: 4. The CDR3 sequence is 15 residues long. Germline-derived CDR1 and CDR2 are SGHRS and YFSETQ. The CDR3 DNA is TGCGCCAGCAGCACCATAGCGGGATCCTACAATGAGCAGTTCTTC. This gives the protein CASSTIAGSYNEQFF.

The chain combines TRBV28 with TRBJ2-7, with D perhaps given as TRBD1 or TRBD2 (5 bases each). Deletions cut 2 bases from V and 3 bases from J, with 14 bases between. Germline V gene sequence: CDR1 MDHEN, CDR2 SYDVKM. The length of the CDR3 is 15 residues. This CDR3 reads CASSLRPGPGYEQYF. CDR3 in DNA: TGTGCCAGCAGTTTACGACCGGGACCAGGCTACGAGCAGTACTTC.

The chain uses TRBV13 and TRBJ2-5; TRBD2 aligns across 7 bases. This CDR3 comprises 13 residues. Germline loops: CDR1 PRHDT, CDR2 FYEKMQ (reference sequence). The V gene end was trimmed by 2 bases and the J gene end by 4 bases; junction bases not matched to a gene: 1. CDR3 sequence (DNA): TGTGCCAGCAGCTTAAGGACTAGAGAGACCCAGTACTTC. Residues: CASSLRTRETQYF.

The rearrangement uses TRBV6-6 and TRBJ1-1; 12 positions match TRBD1. This CDR3 region has 14 residues. CDR1 is MNHNY, CDR2 SVGAGI, per germline (reference sequence). Unmatched junction bases numbered 7, after V lost 6 bases and J lost 8 bases. CDR3 amino acids: CASRGTGGESEAFF. In DNA form, the CDR3 reads TGTGCCAGCAGGGGGACAGGGGGCGAATCCGAAGCTTTCTTT.

The J gene is TRBJ1-1, the V gene TRBV28; 10 bases are a match to TRBD1. The CDR3 spans 15 residues. Trimming at V came to 2 bases and at J to 11 bases, leaving 11 bases not matched to a gene. CDR1 is MDHEN, CDR2 SYDVKM, per germline. The CDR3 sequence: CASSLQTGGPSRAFF. The CDR3 DNA is TGTGCCAGCAGTTTACAGACAGGGGGCCCGTCCAGGGCTTTCTTT.

This clone was observed a handful of times. The V gene is TRBV7-7, the J gene TRBJ2-7; 14 bases fit TRBD2. Germline trimming cut 3 bases from V and 5 bases from J; bases unmatched to any gene: 9. The germline CDR1 and CDR2 sequences are SSHAT and FNYEAQ (reference sequence). The CDR3 is 17 amino acids. CDR3 amino acids: CASSLRLAGGPGNEQYF. The CDR3 DNA reads as TGTGCCAGCAGCTTGAGACTAGCGGGAGGGCCGGGCAACGAGCAGTACTTC.

The rearrangement links TRBV5-1 to TRBJ2-3, with D perhaps TRBD2 (6 bases). The CDR3 contains 15 residues. Deletions cut 0 bases from V and 0 bases from J, with 8 bases between. CDR1 SGHRS and CDR2 YFSETQ come from the germline V gene. In DNA, the CDR3 is TGCGCCAGCAGCTTGGTCGGGAGAAGCACAGATACGCAGTATTTT. The encoded protein is CASSLVGRSTDTQYF.